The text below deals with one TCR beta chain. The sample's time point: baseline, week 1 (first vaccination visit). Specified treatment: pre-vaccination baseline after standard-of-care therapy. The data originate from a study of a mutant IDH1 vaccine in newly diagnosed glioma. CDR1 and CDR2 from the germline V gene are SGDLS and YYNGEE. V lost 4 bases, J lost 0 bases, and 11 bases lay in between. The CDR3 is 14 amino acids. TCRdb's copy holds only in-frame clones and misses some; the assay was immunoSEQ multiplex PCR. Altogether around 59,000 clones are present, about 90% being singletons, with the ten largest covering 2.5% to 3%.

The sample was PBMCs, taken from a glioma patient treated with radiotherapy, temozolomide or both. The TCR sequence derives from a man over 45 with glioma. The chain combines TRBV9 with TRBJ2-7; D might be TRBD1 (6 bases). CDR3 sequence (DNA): TGTGCCAGCAGCCACGGACAGATCTCCTACGAGCAGTACTTC. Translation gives CASSHGQISYEQYF.